This TCR beta chain is drawn from a study of post-analysis software for immune sequencing data. To note about this clonotype: Its antigen is not identified.

Study results and limitations: Controls had lower frequencies than patients of five TRBV segments, which included TRBV5-6, TRBV5-1 and TRBV20-1.

TCR beta cDNA libraries included unique molecular identifiers. TCRdb reanalysed the PCR reads using MiXCR and keeps one entry per CDR3 protein. The sample holds about 540,000 distinct CDR3 sequences, around 34% seen once. The V end was cut by 0 bases, the J end by 2 bases, with 8 bases between. This CDR3 has 15 amino acids. Per the germline V gene, CDR1 is MGHRA and CDR2 is YSYEKL. The rearrangement links TRBV4-1 to TRBJ2-1; no clear D gene. Sequencing was performed on blood. The TCR sequence derives from a girl aged 2 to 17 with multiple sclerosis. CDR3 sequence: CASSQDLLTYNEQFF. DNA of the CDR3: TGCGCCAGCAGCCAAGATCTTTTGACCTACAATGAGCAGTTCTTC.